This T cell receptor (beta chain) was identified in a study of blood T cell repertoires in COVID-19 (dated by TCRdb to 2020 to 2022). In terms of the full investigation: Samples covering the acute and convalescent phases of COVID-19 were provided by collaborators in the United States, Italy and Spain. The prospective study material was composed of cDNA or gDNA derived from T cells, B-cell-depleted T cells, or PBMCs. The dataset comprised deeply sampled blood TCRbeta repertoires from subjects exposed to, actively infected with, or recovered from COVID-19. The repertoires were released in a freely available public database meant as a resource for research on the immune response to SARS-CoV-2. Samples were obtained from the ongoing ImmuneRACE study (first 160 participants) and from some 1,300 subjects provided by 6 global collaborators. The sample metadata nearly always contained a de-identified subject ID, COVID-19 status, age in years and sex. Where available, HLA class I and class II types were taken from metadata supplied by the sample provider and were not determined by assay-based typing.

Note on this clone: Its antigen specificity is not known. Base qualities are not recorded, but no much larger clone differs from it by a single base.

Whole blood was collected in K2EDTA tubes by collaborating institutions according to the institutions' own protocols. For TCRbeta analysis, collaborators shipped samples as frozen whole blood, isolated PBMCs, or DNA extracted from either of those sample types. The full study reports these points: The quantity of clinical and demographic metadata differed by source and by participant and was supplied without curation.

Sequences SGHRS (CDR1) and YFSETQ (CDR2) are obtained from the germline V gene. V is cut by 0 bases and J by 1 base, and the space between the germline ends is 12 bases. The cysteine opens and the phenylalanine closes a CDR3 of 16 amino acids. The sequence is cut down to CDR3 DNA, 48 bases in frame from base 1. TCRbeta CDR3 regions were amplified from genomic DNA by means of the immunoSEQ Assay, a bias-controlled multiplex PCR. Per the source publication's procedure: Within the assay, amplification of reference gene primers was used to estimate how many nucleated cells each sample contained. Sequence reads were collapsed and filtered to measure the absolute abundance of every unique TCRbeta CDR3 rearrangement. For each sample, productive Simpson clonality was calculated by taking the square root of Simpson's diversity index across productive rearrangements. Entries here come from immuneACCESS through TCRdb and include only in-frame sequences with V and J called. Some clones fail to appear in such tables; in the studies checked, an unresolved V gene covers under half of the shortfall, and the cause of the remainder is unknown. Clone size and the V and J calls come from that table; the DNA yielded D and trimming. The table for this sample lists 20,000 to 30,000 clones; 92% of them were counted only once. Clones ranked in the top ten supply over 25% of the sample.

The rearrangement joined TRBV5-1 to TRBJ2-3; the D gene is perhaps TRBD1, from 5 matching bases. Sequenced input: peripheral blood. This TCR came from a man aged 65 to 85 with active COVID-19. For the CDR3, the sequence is CASSLEGLGGTDTQYF. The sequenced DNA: TGCGCCAGCAGCTTGGAGGGCCTAGGGGGCACAGATACGCAGTATTTT.